This TCR beta chain originates from a study of control samples from healthy donors and cancer patients. CDR1 is SGHKS and CDR2 is YYEKEE in the germline V gene (reference sequence). V was pared by 1 base and J by 7 bases, with 18 bases between. This CDR3 is built from 16 residues. Assay: immunoSEQ multiplex PCR; the TCRdb copy retains only in-frame clones and omits some. The data contain some 210,000 clones, 91% of them singletons. The TCR comes from a young man in good health. The sequenced material came from blood. The rearrangement links TRBV5-5 to TRBJ1-5, with D possibly matching TRBD1 (5 bases). For the CDR3, the DNA is TGTGCCAGCAGCTTGTTGTATTTTAGGGGTGAGCAGCCCCAGCATTTT. Amino acids: CASSLLYFRGEQPQHF.